The rows below give T cell receptor beta chains drawn from one sample of a study of response to subunit inactivated influenza vaccine. MiXCR, run by TCRdb on the RT-PCR reads, gives a single entry per CDR3 protein. Here the sample spans approximately 500,000 distinct CDR3 sequences, approximately 14% being singletons. Sequencing used PBMCs from blood, obtained approximately 12 days after vaccination. These receptors all come from a man over 45 who received an inactivated influenza vaccine. CDR3s include the opening cysteine and the closing phenylalanine or tryptophan. D genes are given only for firm matches. For some rows the clone size is stated as once, few or many, or as a class when expanded; others skip it.

V gene	D gene	J gene	clone size	CDR3 DNA	CDR3 protein
TRBV18	NA	TRBJ1-1	NA	TGTGCCAGCTCACCTGAAACCGGCAGGGTCAAGGAAGCTTTCTTT	CASSPETGRVKEAFF
TRBV5-1	TRBD2	TRBJ2-2	few	TGCGCCAGCAGCTCTCTTCGGACTAGCGGGAGGGCGAACACCGGGGAGCTGTTTTTT	CASSSLRTSGRANTGELFF
TRBV5-6	NA	TRBJ2-2	once	TGTGCCATCGGCCCGGGGCTCCCGACCCGGGAGCTGTTTTTT	CAIGPGLPTRELFF
TRBV12-3/TRBV12-4	NA	TRBJ2-2	many	TGTGCCAGCAGTTTGGGTAGACCGAACACCGGGGAGCTGTTTTTT	CASSLGRPNTGELFF
TRBV5-6	TRBD1	TRBJ2-6	few	TGTGCCAGCAGCCGTCCCGGGACAGGAATTCCCGTCTCTGGGGCCAACGTCCTGACTTTC	CASSRPGTGIPVSGANVLTF
TRBV29-1	TRBD1	TRBJ2-5	few	TGCAGCGTCCCCAGTTACAGGGGGGAGACCCAGTACTTC	CSVPSYRGETQYF
TRBV10-3	TRBD2	TRBJ2-3	NA	TGTGCCATCAGTGAGGGGCCGGGACTAGCGGGAGGGGCAGATACGCAGTATTTT	CAISEGPGLAGGADTQYF
TRBV5-1	NA	TRBJ1-1	NA	TGCGCCAGCAGCCGGCCGGGGAGGAACACTGAAGCTTTCTTT	CASSRPGRNTEAFF
TRBV7-8	NA	TRBJ2-2	few	TGTGCCAGCAGACCCCCGAGGCCCGGGTTTGGGGAGCTGTTTTTT	CASRPPRPGFGELFF
TRBV7-8	NA	TRBJ2-3	many	TGTGCCAGCAGCGTAGGGGCGGCAACGACCACAGATACGCAGTATTTT	CASSVGAATTTDTQYF
TRBV28	NA	TRBJ1-2	NA	TGTGCCAGCAGTTCAACCCGACAGATCTATGGCTACACCTTC	CASSSTRQIYGYTF
TRBV30	NA	TRBJ2-7	NA	TGTGCCTGGAGTGCAGGGTGGAGGGAGCAGTACTTC	CAWSAGWREQYF
TRBV28	TRBD2	TRBJ2-3	NA	TGTGCCAGCAGTGAGGGACTAGCCAGCACAGATACGCAGTATTTT	CASSEGLASTDTQYF
TRBV2	NA	TRBJ1-3	NA	TGTGCCAGCAGTGGGGACCCCGACACCTCCTCTGGAAACACCATATATTTT	CASSGDPDTSSGNTIYF
TRBV6-1	NA	TRBJ2-2	NA	TGTGCCAGCAGTGTGACACCATCACACACCGGGGAGCTGTTTTTT	CASSVTPSHTGELFF
TRBV20-1	TRBD1	TRBJ1-6	NA	TGCAGTGCTAGTTTTGGGGGACAGGCCAATTCACCCCTCCACTTT	CSASFGGQANSPLHF
TRBV5-1	NA	TRBJ2-3	NA	TGCGCCAGCAGCACCGGGACATACTATAGCACAGATACGCAGTATTTT	CASSTGTYYSTDTQYF
TRBV6-5	NA	TRBJ2-1	few	TGTGCCAGCAGTTACTCGTTGGACAATGAGCAGTTCTTC	CASSYSLDNEQFF
TRBV9	NA	TRBJ2-7	NA	TGTGCCAGCAGTCACGGGACGAGCTACGAGCAGTACTTC	CASSHGTSYEQYF
TRBV6-2/TRBV6-3	NA	TRBJ2-3	few	TGTGCCAGCAGTTACTGGGGGAGCCGCACAGATACGCAGTATTTT	CASSYWGSRTDTQYF
TRBV10-2	TRBD1	TRBJ2-1	few	TGCGCCAGCAGTGATTGGGTGATCAGGGGGAATGAGCAGTTCTTC	CASSDWVIRGNEQFF
TRBV12-3/TRBV12-4	NA	TRBJ2-7	NA	TGTGCCAGCAGTATGGGACAACCCCACTACTACGAGCAGTACTTC	CASSMGQPHYYEQYF
TRBV20-1	NA	TRBJ2-1	NA	TGCAGTGCTAGAGATGGGGCGGGGTCGGGCAATGAGCAGTTCTTC	CSARDGAGSGNEQFF
TRBV12-3/TRBV12-4	NA	TRBJ2-3	NA	TGTGCCAGCAGTTACGGGACTCGGGATACGCAGTATTTT	CASSYGTRDTQYF
TRBV20-1	NA	TRBJ2-5	few	TGCAGTGCTAGATTGCCCGGCGCCCAGTACTTC	CSARLPGAQYF
TRBV29-1	NA	TRBJ2-5	few	TGCAGCGTTGACAGAGAGACCCAGTACTTC	CSVDRETQYF
TRBV3-1	NA	TRBJ2-2	many	TGTGCCAGCAGCCGGTACGAGGGGACCGGGGAGCTGTTTTTT	CASSRYEGTGELFF
TRBV28	NA	TRBJ2-7	few	TGTGCCAGCAGTCCTGAGCTTGAACTAAACGAGCAGTACTTC	CASSPELELNEQYF
TRBV24-1	TRBD1	TRBJ1-5	few	TGTGCCACCAGACAGGGGAGTGGGCCCCAGCATTTT	CATRQGSGPQHF
TRBV4-1	NA	TRBJ2-1	many	TGCGCCAGCAGCCTCCCTGAAAGTGGGGGTGAGCAGTTCTTC	CASSLPESGGEQFF
TRBV20-1	NA	TRBJ2-7	NA	TGCAGTGCTAGAGACCGGGCCGGGACCGCCTACGAGCAGTACTTC	CSARDRAGTAYEQYF
TRBV11-2	NA	TRBJ2-5	NA	TGTGCCAGCAGCTTAGCGGACTGGGACTTACGACTCTTC	CASSLADWDLRLF
TRBV14	NA	TRBJ2-1	few	TGTGCCAGCAGCCAAGAAAAATGGGCTTACCGTAGCTCCTACAATGAGCAGTTCTTC	CASSQEKWAYRSSYNEQFF
TRBV28	NA	TRBJ2-7	few	TGTGCCAGCAGTATCCACATGGGACGCTACTCCTACGAGCAGTACTTC	CASSIHMGRYSYEQYF
TRBV20-1	NA	TRBJ2-2	few	TGCAGTGCTAGTAACGTCGACCTGAACACCGGGGAGCTGTTTTTT	CSASNVDLNTGELFF
TRBV12-3/TRBV12-4	NA	TRBJ1-2	NA	TGTGCCAGCAGGGCCGGGACGGCTACTAACTATGGCTACACCTTC	CASRAGTATNYGYTF
TRBV7-7	NA	TRBJ2-5	NA	TGTGCCAGCAGCATGGGACAAGCCTCAGGGACCCAGTACTTC	CASSMGQASGTQYF
TRBV7-2	TRBD1	TRBJ2-7	NA	TGTGCCAGCAGCTTCAGAGGGGGCTCTACCTACGAGCAGTACTTC	CASSFRGGSTYEQYF
TRBV14	NA	TRBJ2-5	few	TGTGCCAGCAGCCAAGATCCAGGGTGGGACCAGTACTTC	CASSQDPGWDQYF
TRBV28	TRBD2	TRBJ2-3	NA	TGTGCCAGCAGTTTTGCGGCGGGGGGGTTTCGAGATACGCAGTATTTT	CASSFAAGGFRDTQYF
TRBV7-6	NA	TRBJ1-4	few	TGTGCCAGCAGCTTAGTCCCTGATGCAACTAATGAAAAACTGTTTTTT	CASSLVPDATNEKLFF
TRBV7-2	NA	TRBJ2-1	NA	TGTGCCAGCAGGTCGGGGCGGGACCCCTCCTACAATGAGCAGTTCTTC	CASRSGRDPSYNEQFF
TRBV12-3/TRBV12-4	TRBD2	TRBJ2-3	many	TGTGCCAGCCGGGCTAGCGGGGCCCTTGGGGATACGCAGTATTTT	CASRASGALGDTQYF
TRBV20-1	NA	TRBJ1-6	few	TGCAGTGCTAGAGAAAAGTTTAATAATTCACCCCTCCACTTT	CSAREKFNNSPLHF
TRBV4-1	TRBD2	TRBJ2-1	few	TGCGCCAGCAGCCAAGGCGGGACTAGCGGGGCCTACAATGAGCAGTTCTTC	CASSQGGTSGAYNEQFF
TRBV10-2	TRBD1	TRBJ1-1	NA	TGCGCCAAATCAAGGGACAGGAACACTGAAGCTTTCTTT	CAKSRDRNTEAFF
TRBV7-9	NA	TRBJ2-1	NA	TGTGCCAGCAGCTTAAGTTACGGTGAGCAGTTCTTC	CASSLSYGEQFF
TRBV6-2/TRBV6-3	NA	TRBJ2-1	many	TGTGCCAGCAGTACTACACAGTGGGGTGGCTACAATGAGCAGTTCTTC	CASSTTQWGGYNEQFF
TRBV29-1	NA	TRBJ1-5	few	TGCAGCGTTGTGTGGCAGGGCGGCAATCAGCCCCAGCATTTT	CSVVWQGGNQPQHF
TRBV5-1	NA	TRBJ1-2	NA	TGCGCCAGCAGCTCGACGGGAGGTTATGGCTACACCTTC	CASSSTGGYGYTF
TRBV20-1	NA	TRBJ2-7	NA	TGCAGTGCCCTGACGGGGGCTGTTTCCTACGAGCAGTACTTC	CSALTGAVSYEQYF
TRBV20-1	NA	TRBJ2-5	few	TGCAGTGGGTGGAAAGAGACCCAGTACTTC	CSGWKETQYF
TRBV10-3	NA	TRBJ2-1	few	TGTGCCATCAGTGAGTTTGAAGGGGCCCTTTACAATGAGCAGTTCTTC	CAISEFEGALYNEQFF